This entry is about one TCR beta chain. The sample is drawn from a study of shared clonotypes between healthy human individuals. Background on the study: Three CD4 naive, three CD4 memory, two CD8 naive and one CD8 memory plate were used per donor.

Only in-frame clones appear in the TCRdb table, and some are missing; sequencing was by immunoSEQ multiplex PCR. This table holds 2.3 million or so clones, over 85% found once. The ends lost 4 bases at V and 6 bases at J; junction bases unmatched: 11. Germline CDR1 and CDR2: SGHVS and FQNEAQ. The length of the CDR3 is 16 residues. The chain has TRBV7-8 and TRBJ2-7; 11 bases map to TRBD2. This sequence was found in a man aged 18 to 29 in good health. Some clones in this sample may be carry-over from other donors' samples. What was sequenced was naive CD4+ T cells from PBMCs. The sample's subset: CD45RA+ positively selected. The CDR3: CASSSGTSGRLGEQYF. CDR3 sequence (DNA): TGTGCCAGCAGCTCCGGGACTAGCGGTCGTTTAGGCGAGCAGTACTTC.